This T cell receptor (beta chain) was profiled in a study of CD8+CD57+ T cells in acquired aplastic anemia. About the research overall: 3 to 3.5 ug was the average amount of DNA from sorted CD4+ and CD8+ cells. Study results and caveats: CD8+ Simpson's diversity in patients was not significantly different from that in controls. Between patients and controls, approximately 29 CD8+ CDR3 sequences were found in common.

TCR beta VDJ and CDR3 profiling used genomic DNA as template. Via MiXCR, TCRdb re-called the reads, giving one row per CDR3 protein. The sample has some 290,000 distinct CDR3 sequences; about 56% are singletons. This clonotype showed up just once. Its antigen is not identified. V trimming: 1 base; J trimming: 4 bases; junction bases outside the gene matches: 5. This CDR3 comprises 17 residues. Per germline, CDR1 SGHVS and CDR2 FNYEAQ. Sequencing was performed on sorted CD4+, CD8+, or CD8+CD57+ T cells (not recorded which) from PBMCs. The genes are TRBV7-6 and TRBJ2-5; 14 bases are shared with TRBD2. The TCR sequence derives from a human donor with severe aplastic anemia or a healthy control (not recorded which). The chain's CDR3 is CASSLGTSGGTVETQYF. CDR3 DNA: TGTGCCAGCAGCTTAGGGACTAGCGGGGGGACCGTAGAGACCCAGTACTTC.